This T cell receptor beta chain was found in a study of blood T cell repertoires in COVID-19. Study information: COVID-19 samples, acute and convalescent, were from the United States, Italy and Spain.

Source study methods: From reference gene primer amplification, estimates of nucleated cell counts were derived. Profiled with immunoSEQ multiplex PCR; TCRdb holds only in-frame clones, not every one. V, J and clone size reflect that table, while D and trimming were determined from the DNA. This sample has under 300,000 clones; approximately 85% occur once, and the top ten carry approximately 11%. The germline V and J ends were trimmed by 10 bases and 6 bases, with 6 bases remaining between them. Per the germline V gene, CDR1 is MDHEN and CDR2 is SYDVKM. CDR3 length equals 9 residues. The sequence derives from a woman between 65 and 79 years old with acute or convalescent COVID-19. The chain links TRBV28 to TRBJ1-2; tentatively, D is TRBD1 (6 bases). Input material: peripheral blood. The DNA for the CDR3 is TGTGCCACAGGGGATGGCTACACCTTC. Amino acid sequence: CATGDGYTF.